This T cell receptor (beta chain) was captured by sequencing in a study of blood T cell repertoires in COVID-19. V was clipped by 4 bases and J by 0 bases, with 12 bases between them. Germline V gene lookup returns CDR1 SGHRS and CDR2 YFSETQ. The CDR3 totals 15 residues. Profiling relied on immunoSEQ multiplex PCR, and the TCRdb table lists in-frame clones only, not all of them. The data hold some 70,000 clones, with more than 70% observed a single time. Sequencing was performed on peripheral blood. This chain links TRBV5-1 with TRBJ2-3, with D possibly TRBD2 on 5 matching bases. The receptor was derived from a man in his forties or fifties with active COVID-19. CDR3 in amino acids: CASSPGPGSTDTQYF. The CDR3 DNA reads TGCGCCAGCAGCCCCGGACCGGGAAGCACAGATACGCAGTATTTT.